The 15 T cell receptor beta chains below come from one sample, sequenced in a study of shared clonotypes between healthy human individuals (dated by TCRdb to the early 2020s). Libraries were constructed by the immunoSEQ multiplex PCR assay. TCRdb re-hosts the immuneACCESS table, in-frame sequences only. Its copies lack some clones; in the studies checked, an unresolved V gene accounts for under half of them, and the cause for the rest is not known. The sample yields hundreds of thousands of clones; around two thirds were counted once. In total, the top ten clones hold about 1.7% of the sample. The sequenced sample was memory CD4+ T cells sorted from blood. The cell subset or site label corresponds to: CD45RA-negative fraction. The receptor source for this set is a young woman in good health.

The V call is TRBV7-9, the J call TRBJ1-3; D perhaps matches TRBD1 (5 bases). The ends were cut back, 7 bases at V and 4 bases at J, with 20 bases in the middle. This CDR3 has 16 residues. In germline, CDR1 is SEHNR, CDR2 FQNEAQ (reference sequence). The CDR3 nucleotides read TGTGCCAGCAACGAAGGGACCGCCATCTCCGGAAACACCATATATTTT. Amino acids: CASNEGTAISGNTIYF.

This clone was observed a handful of times. The rearrangement uses TRBV19 and TRBJ1-1; 10 bases agree with TRBD1. Germline loops: CDR1 LNHDA, CDR2 SQIVND (reference sequence). V gave up 8 bases and J gave up 0 bases; unmatched junction bases: 18. The CDR3 length is 19 residues. CDR3 nucleotides: TGTGCCAGTTCTACCGGGACAGGGGTCTTCCGAGGAATGAACACTGAAGCTTTCTTT. Translated: CASSTGTGVFRGMNTEAFF.

This chain uses TRBV5-8 with TRBJ2-1, with 8 positions matching TRBD1. The J segment lost 5 bases and the V segment lost 4 bases, leaving 8 bases of the junction unmatched. Germline V CDR1 and CDR2: SGHTS, YDEGEE. CDR3 length: 15 residues. This chain's CDR3 is CASSAGQGSHNEQFF. The CDR3 DNA follows: TGTGCCAGCAGCGCAGGACAGGGTTCCCACAATGAGCAGTTCTTC.

The chain employs TRBV30 and TRBJ1-4, with 7 bases matching TRBD1. Losses at the gene ends were 1 base for V and 8 bases for J; bases not matched to a gene: 4. The CDR3 runs 13 residues. Germline CDR1 reads GTSNPN; CDR2 reads SVGIG (reference sequence). In DNA, the CDR3 is TGTGCCTGGAGTGCAATGACAGGGGAAAAACTGTTTTTT. It yields the protein CAWSAMTGEKLFF.

The chain uses TRBV27 and TRBJ2-1; D may be TRBD1 (6 bases). Looked up from germline, CDR1 is MNHEY and CDR2 is SMNVEV (reference sequence). Trimming took 4 bases from V and 6 from J, leaving 10 bases between them. The CDR3 is 13 residues long. The DNA for the CDR3 is TGTGCCAGCAGTTATTCCAGGGGCAATGAGCAGTTCTTC. As protein: CASSYSRGNEQFF.

This clone occurred once. This CDR3 is CASSPRASGTGELFF. Written as DNA, the CDR3 is TGTGCCAGCTCACCACGGGCTAGCGGCACCGGGGAGCTGTTTTTT. V gene TRBV18 combines with J gene TRBJ2-2; 7 bases map to TRBD2. V shed 1 base, J shed 4 bases, and the junction held 3 bases outside the gene matches. The CDR3 consists of 15 residues. Germline assignment: CDR1 KGHSH and CDR2 LQKENI. Variable domain in full (rest from reference TRBV18 and TRBJ2-2): NAGVMQNPRHLVRRRGQEARLRCSPMKGHSHVYWYRQLPEEGLKFMVYLQKENIIDESGMPKERFSAEFPKEGPSILRIQQVVRGDSAAYFCASSPRASGTGELFFGEGSRLTVL.

V usage is TRBV2 and J usage is TRBJ2-7; 9 bases are a match to TRBD1. The CDR3 sequence is 15 residues long. Germline assignment: CDR1 SNHLY and CDR2 FYNNEI. J was trimmed by 4 bases and V by 4 bases; bases with no gene match: 8. CDR3 in amino acids: CASSGGTGSVYEQYF. DNA of the CDR3: TGTGCCAGCAGTGGAGGGACAGGGAGTGTGTACGAGCAGTACTTC.

V usage is TRBV6-6 and J usage is TRBJ2-6, with D unresolved. V lost 0 bases to trimming and J lost 0 bases, with 0 bases between them. CDR1 and CDR2 (germline): MNHNY, SVGAGI (reference sequence). The CDR3 has 14 residues. CDR3 in amino acids: CASSYSSGANVLTF. In DNA form, the CDR3 reads TGTGCCAGCAGTTACTCCTCTGGGGCCAACGTCCTGACTTTC.

The sample holds one count of this clone. The V and J genes are TRBV2 and TRBJ1-1, with D possibly TRBD1 on 5 matching bases. This CDR3 spans 12 amino acids. Germline V gene data show CDR1 as SNHLY and CDR2 as FYNNEI. Trimming cost V 6 bases and J 4 bases, with 9 bases left between them. Here the CDR3 reads CASRGDLTEAFF. The CDR3 nucleotides read TGTGCCAGCAGAGGGGACCTCACTGAAGCTTTCTTT.

With respect to this clone: It may be a read error: a sequence one base away is much more abundant. The chain uses TRBV7-9 and TRBJ1-1; 9 bases are a match to TRBD1. Germline CDR1 and CDR2: SEHNR and FQNEAQ (reference sequence). Trimming cost V 6 bases and J 3 bases; bases outside gene matches: 2. The CDR3 extends over 13 amino acids. The CDR3 DNA reads as TGTGCCAGCAGTTGGACAGGGGACACTGAAGCTTTCTTT. Amino acids: CASSWTGDTEAFF. Filled out from reference TRBV7-9 and TRBJ1-1, the complete variable domain reads DTGVSQNPRHKITKRGQNVTFRCDPISEHNRLYWYRQTLGQGPEFLTYFQNEAQLEKSRLLSDRFSAERPKGSFSTLEIQRTEQGDSAMYLCASSWTGDTEAFFGQGTRLTVV.

CDR3 DNA sequence: TGCGCCAGCAGTGAGTCGGGGAGGGAAGAGACCCAGTACTTC. It yields the protein CASSESGREETQYF. The chain couples TRBV10-2 to TRBJ2-5; TRBD2 matches 7 bases. Germline assignment: CDR1 WSHSY and CDR2 SAAADI. The CDR3 loop spans 14 amino acids. J gave up 3 bases and V 0 bases, and 1 base lay outside the gene matches.

The chain is built from TRBV4-2 and TRBJ2-3; D unclear. The CDR3 totals 14 residues. The V gene lost 0 bases and the J gene lost 11 bases, with 15 bases spanning the gap. CDR1 LGHNA and CDR2 YNFKEQ come from the germline V gene. The CDR3 protein is CASSQERGSPRQYF. DNA of the CDR3: TGTGCCAGCAGCCAAGAGAGAGGCAGTCCTCGGCAGTATTTT.

The V call is TRBV28, the J call TRBJ2-5, with TRBD2 matching 7 bases. Germline CDR1 is MDHEN and CDR2 is SYDVKM. This CDR3 has 14 amino acids. J lost 5 bases, V lost 4 bases, and 7 bases had no gene match. The CDR3 loop reads CASSSAFGGETQYF. For the CDR3, the DNA is TGTGCCAGCAGTTCGGCGTTCGGGGGGGAGACCCAGTACTTC.

The chain uses TRBV28 and TRBJ2-7; TRBD2 aligns across 12 bases. Germline V lookup: CDR1 MDHEN, CDR2 SYDVKM. The junction had 8 bases not matched to a gene; V was cut back by 7 bases and J by 4 bases. The CDR3 has 15 residues. CDR3 DNA sequence: TGTGCCAGCACGCCCCTAGCGGGAGGGTGGTACGAGCAGTACTTC. It codes for CASTPLAGGWYEQYF.

This clone has a handful of counts. The chain links TRBV6-1 to TRBJ1-1; perhaps TRBD1 as D (6 bases). The CDR3 totals 13 residues. Germline CDR1 is MNHNS and CDR2 is SASEGT. V lost 7 bases, J lost 2 bases, and 11 bases lay in between. CDR3 protein: CASTWTVNTEAFF. The CDR3 coding sequence is TGTGCCAGCACTTGGACAGTAAACACTGAAGCTTTCTTT.